These T cell receptor beta chains were read from a single sample in a study of early T cells in non-severe SARS-CoV-2 infection. TCRdb recomputed calls from the 5' RACE reads with MiXCR, one row per CDR3 protein. Here the sample spans 85,000 to 90,000 distinct CDR3 sequences, over 13% being singletons. Sequenced input: whole blood. These receptors came from an adult who was a healthcare worker with PCR-confirmed SARS-CoV-2 infection or an uninfected control (not recorded which). CDR3s include the opening cysteine and the closing phenylalanine or tryptophan. Fields, in order: J gene, D gene, clone size, V gene, CDR3 protein, CDR3 DNA. A D gene is named only where the DNA matches it firmly. Clone size is stated in some rows and not others, as once, few, many or a class when expanded.

>TRBJ2-1|TRBD1|NA|TRBV7-9
CASSLTRLGQGTYNEQFF
TGTGCCAGCAGCCTGACCCGCCTAGGACAGGGGACCTACAATGAGCAGTTCTTC
>TRBJ2-1|TRBD2|few|TRBV2
CASRLLAGVDEQFF
TGTGCCAGCAGACTACTAGCGGGAGTCGATGAGCAGTTCTTC
>TRBJ2-1|TRBD2|NA|TRBV9
CASSVVGLAGEQFF
TGTGCCAGCAGCGTAGTTGGACTAGCGGGGGAGCAGTTCTTC
>TRBJ2-1|TRBD2|NA|TRBV10-2
CASSNTGRNNEQFF
TGCGCCAGCAGTAACACCGGGAGGAACAATGAGCAGTTCTTC
>TRBJ1-3|NA|few|TRBV6-6
CASSYRSGPSQRGAGNTIYF
TGTGCCAGCAGTTACCGATCGGGTCCAAGCCAAAGGGGAGCAGGAAACACCATATATTTT
>TRBJ2-1|TRBD2|few|TRBV4-1
CASSLLNPGLAGRNEQFF
TGCGCCAGCAGCCTACTCAACCCGGGACTAGCGGGACGTAATGAGCAGTTCTTC
>TRBJ1-2|NA|once|TRBV12-3/TRBV12-4
CASSLSGDYGYTF
TGTGCCAGCAGTTTAAGCGGTGACTATGGCTACACCTTC
>TRBJ2-7|NA|NA|TRBV20-1
CSARDKMADGIWGASYEQYF
TGCAGTGCTAGAGACAAAATGGCAGACGGGATCTGGGGTGCTAGCTACGAGCAGTACTTC
>TRBJ2-1|TRBD2|many|TRBV20-1
CSARGLAEYNEQFF
TGCAGTGCTAGGGGACTAGCGGAGTACAATGAGCAGTTCTTC
>TRBJ2-7|NA|few|TRBV7-2
CASSLESSRSYEQYF
TGTGCCAGCAGCTTAGAAAGCTCTCGGTCCTACGAGCAGTACTTC
>TRBJ1-2|NA|NA|TRBV10-3
CAISEGQFYGYTF
TGTGCCATCAGTGAGGGACAGTTTTATGGCTACACCTTC
>TRBJ2-7|NA|many|TRBV5-4
CASSRGFSYEQYF
TGTGCCAGCAGCCGGGGATTCTCCTACGAGCAGTACTTC
>TRBJ2-4|TRBD2|few|TRBV4-1
CASSQDTSGRVAKNIQYF
TGCGCCAGCAGCCAAGATACCAGCGGGAGGGTAGCCAAAAACATTCAGTACTTC
>TRBJ2-3|NA|NA|TRBV6-1
CASMVLASTDTQYF
TGTGCCAGCATGGTGTTGGCTAGCACAGATACGCAGTATTTT
>TRBJ1-2|NA|NA|TRBV11-1
CASSPRVDYGYTF
TGTGCCAGCAGCCCCAGGGTTGACTATGGCTACACCTTC
>TRBJ2-3|NA|few|TRBV3-1
CATTGKSTDTQYF
TGTGCCACCACAGGGAAGAGCACAGATACGCAGTATTTT
>TRBJ2-7|NA|NA|TRBV28
CASSFPDSYEQYF
TGTGCCAGCAGTTTCCCGGACTCCTACGAGCAGTACTTC
>TRBJ2-7|TRBD2|NA|TRBV7-6
CASSSWTSGGFYEQYF
TGTGCCAGCAGCTCCTGGACTAGCGGGGGTTTCTACGAGCAGTACTTC
>TRBJ1-6|TRBD1|NA|TRBV7-2
CASSANDRARNSPLHF
TGTGCCAGCAGCGCAAACGACAGGGCCCGCAATTCACCCCTCCACTTT
>TRBJ2-5|NA|few|TRBV11-2
CASSLQPGQETQYF
TGTGCCAGCAGCTTACAGCCGGGTCAAGAGACCCAGTACTTC
>TRBJ2-1|TRBD2|many|TRBV28
CASIVTPGLSYNEQFF
TGTGCCAGCATCGTTACACCGGGACTATCCTACAATGAGCAGTTCTTC
>TRBJ1-1|TRBD1|NA|TRBV7-9
CASLGGQPEAFF
TGTGCCAGCTTAGGGGGACAGCCTGAAGCTTTCTTT